The 22 T cell receptor beta chains given below trace back to one sample, sequenced in a study of PD-1 blockade in classical Hodgkin lymphoma. Every patient was affected by relapse after autologous stem cell transplantation, while exposure to brentuximab vedotin was not uniform. Generated by immunoSEQ multiplex PCR, the TCRdb table keeps only in-frame clones and is missing some. This sample has roughly 61,000 clones, with 80% to 95% found just once. The material sequenced was peripheral blood mononuclear cells (PBMCs), taken before the second cycle of nivolumab. The source is a human donor with classical Hodgkin lymphoma.

The rearrangement joins TRBV6-1 to TRBJ2-2, with TRBD2 as a possible D gene (6 bases). The CDR3 is 14 amino acids. V was shortened by 3 bases and J by 4 bases, with 9 bases between the two germline ends. From germline, CDR1 is MNHNS and CDR2 SASEGT. This CDR3 reads CASSDTGGTGELFF. The CDR3 DNA reads TGTGCCAGCAGTGACACCGGGGGCACCGGGGAGCTGTTTTTT.

Here the CDR3 DNA reads TGTGCCAGCCAACGAGGGGCGGCGAACACTGAAGCTTTCTTT. Its translation is CASQRGAANTEAFF. The chain is built from TRBV19 and TRBJ1-1; D is perhaps TRBD1 (5 bases). Germline V CDR1 and CDR2: LNHDA, SQIVND (reference sequence). CDR3 length equals 14 residues. Deletions cut 9 bases from V and 1 base from J, with 15 bases between.

The chain couples TRBV28 to TRBJ2-7, with D possibly matching TRBD1 (6 bases). There are 14 residues in the CDR3. V was pared by 2 bases and J by 5 bases, with 13 bases between. CDR1 is MDHEN and CDR2 is SYDVKM in the germline V gene. The CDR3 spells CASSLQQGWNEQYF. In DNA, the CDR3 is TGTGCCAGCAGTTTACAACAGGGTTGGAACGAGCAGTACTTC.

The V and J genes are TRBV19 and TRBJ2-3; TRBD1 might be the D (6 bases). V dropped 1 base and J dropped 1 base, with 6 bases sitting between them. Germline V lookup: CDR1 LNHDA, CDR2 SQIVND (reference sequence). This CDR3 has 14 amino acids. DNA of the CDR3: TGTGCCAGTAGTATAGCAGGGGGCACAGATACGCAGTATTTT. It translates to CASSIAGGTDTQYF.

The V call is TRBV27, the J call TRBJ1-1; a weak D match, TRBD1 (5 bases). Germline V gene data show CDR1 as MNHEY and CDR2 as SMNVEV (reference sequence). CDR3 length equals 16 residues. V was pared by 2 bases and J by 5 bases, with 18 bases between. Here the CDR3 reads CASSLMPGGLRTEAFF. The CDR3 DNA sequence: TGTGCCAGCAGTTTAATGCCGGGGGGATTGAGAACTGAAGCTTTCTTT.

This clone was seen only once. The chain recombines TRBV28 with TRBJ2-6; D is perhaps TRBD1 or TRBD2 (5 bases each). Germline V gene lookup returns CDR1 MDHEN and CDR2 SYDVKM. The ends were cut back, 3 bases at V and 1 base at J, with 10 bases in the middle. This CDR3 has 16 residues. The CDR3 DNA sequence: TGTGCCAGCAGTTTTGGGGACCCATCTGGGGCCAACGTCCTGACTTTC. Translating gives CASSFGDPSGANVLTF.

The chain carries TRBV18 and TRBJ1-1, with no clear D. This CDR3 spans 16 amino acids. The V end was cut by 0 bases, the J end by 1 base, with 12 bases between. Germline lookup yields CDR1 KGHSH and CDR2 LQKENI. The CDR3 protein is CASSPPHSLGNTEAFF. The CDR3 bases are TGTGCCAGCTCACCACCGCACTCCCTAGGGAACACTGAAGCTTTCTTT.

CDR3 region: CASSPYGGGSSGNTIYF. The DNA for the CDR3 is TGTGCCAGTAGTCCCTACGGTGGGGGATCCTCTGGAAACACCATATATTTT. The chain is built from TRBV19 and TRBJ1-3, with a weak D call TRBD1 (5 bases). CDR1 LNHDA and CDR2 SQIVND come from the germline V gene (reference sequence). CDR3 length: 17 residues. The V gene lost 5 bases and the J gene lost 0 bases, with 17 bases spanning the gap. Complete variable domain (other parts from reference TRBV19 and TRBJ1-3): DGGITQSPKYLFRKEGQNVTLSCEQNLNHDAMYWYRQDPGQGLRLIYYSQIVNDFQKGDIAEGYSVSREKKESFPLTVTSAQKNPTAFYLCASSPYGGGSSGNTIYFGEGSWLTVV.

CDR3 protein: CASSLRQDLQPQHF. The DNA for the CDR3 is TGTGCCAGCAGCTTACGACAGGACCTACAGCCCCAGCATTTT. The chain recombines TRBV13 with TRBJ1-5; possible D gene TRBD1, 6 bases. The V and J ends lost 2 bases and 7 bases respectively, with 12 bases between them. Germline V gives CDR1 PRHDT, CDR2 FYEKMQ (reference sequence). The CDR3 sequence is 14 residues long.

The chain is built from TRBV15 and TRBJ1-3; 9 positions match TRBD1. Germline CDR1 LNHNV, CDR2 YYDKDF (reference sequence). The CDR3 is 16 amino acids. J was trimmed by 1 base and V by 0 bases; bases with no gene match: 1. CDR3 amino acids: CATSRDGTGSGNTIYF. CDR3 bases: TGTGCCACCAGCAGAGATGGGACAGGGTCTGGAAACACCATATATTTT.

The chain combines TRBV19 with TRBJ2-1, with TRBD2 identical over 11 bases. The CDR3 totals 15 residues. V lost 5 bases and J lost 4; bases outside the gene matches: 4. Per the germline V gene, CDR1 is LNHDA and CDR2 is SQIVND (reference sequence). The CDR3 region is CASSPGTSGYNEQFF. Here the CDR3 DNA reads TGTGCCAGTAGTCCTGGGACTAGCGGTTACAATGAGCAGTTCTTC.

This chain connects TRBV7-9 to TRBJ1-4; 11 bases map to TRBD1. Germline-derived CDR1 and CDR2 are SEHNR and FQNEAQ (reference sequence). CDR3 length equals 15 residues. The ends lost 4 bases at V and 5 bases at J; junction bases unmatched: 3. The CDR3 region has the DNA TGTGCCAGCAGCTCAGGACAGGGGGCGAATGAAAAACTGTTTTTT. It yields the protein CASSSGQGANEKLFF.

The gene calls are TRBV4-1 and TRBJ2-2; D ambiguous. The CDR3 runs 16 residues. Germline V gives CDR1 MGHRA, CDR2 YSYEKL. V was shortened by 1 base and J by 4 bases, with 13 bases between the two germline ends. The CDR3 nucleotides are TGCGCCAGCAGCCAAGTAGACATCGGCTTCACCGGGGAGCTGTTTTTT. Translated: CASSQVDIGFTGELFF.

In DNA form, the CDR3 reads TGTGCCAGCAGCTTTTTCAGGGCGGGCAATCAGCCCCAGCATTTT. Translation: CASSFFRAGNQPQHF. V gene TRBV5-6 combines with J gene TRBJ1-5; TRBD1 might be the D (5 bases). The germline CDR1 and CDR2 sequences are SGHDT and YYEEEE. This CDR3 spans 15 amino acids. With 2 bases removed from V and 2 bases from J, the gap between germline ends came to 11 bases. The whole variable domain, remainder taken from reference TRBV5-6 and TRBJ1-5, is DAGVTQSPTHLIKTRGQQVTLRCSPKSGHDTVSWYQQALGQGPQFIFQYYEEEERQRGNFPDRFSGHQFPNYSSELNVNALLLGDSALYLCASSFFRAGNQPQHFGDGTRLSIL.

The rearrangement uses TRBV7-9 and TRBJ2-7; TRBD2 agrees at 15 bases. J gave up 5 bases and V 6 bases, and 11 bases lay outside the gene matches. Germline V gene data show CDR1 as SEHNR and CDR2 as FQNEAQ (reference sequence). The CDR3 is made up of 17 amino acids. DNA for the CDR3: TGTGCCAGCAGGCGGACTAGCGGGGGGGGAACTCCCCACGAGCAGTACTTC. Protein product: CASRRTSGGGTPHEQYF. The whole variable domain, remainder taken from reference TRBV7-9 and TRBJ2-7, is DTGVSQNPRHKITKRGQNVTFRCDPISEHNRLYWYRQTLGQGPEFLTYFQNEAQLEKSRLLSDRFSAERPKGSFSTLEIQRTEQGDSAMYLCASRRTSGGGTPHEQYFGPGTRLTVT.

The CDR3: CASSQGTGGSYEQYF. The CDR3 nucleotides are TGTGCCAGCAGCCAAGGGACAGGGGGCTCCTACGAGCAGTACTTC. The chain combines TRBV28 with TRBJ2-7; 11 bases agree with TRBD1. This CDR3 comprises 15 residues. In germline, CDR1 is MDHEN, CDR2 SYDVKM. The J segment lost 0 bases and the V segment lost 6 bases, leaving 4 bases of the junction unmatched.

This clone was counted once. The J gene is TRBJ2-7, the V gene TRBV5-1; D uncertain. Per the germline V gene, CDR1 is SGHRS and CDR2 is YFSETQ. The CDR3 is made up of 13 amino acids. The V end lost 0 bases, the J end lost 4 bases, and 8 bases lay between the germline ends. CDR3 in amino acids: CASSLESYYEQYF. CDR3 nucleotide sequence: TGCGCCAGCAGCTTGGAGTCGTATTACGAGCAGTACTTC.

V and J are TRBV6-4 and TRBJ2-7; D is possibly TRBD2 (5 bases). Germline V gene lookup returns CDR1 MRHNA and CDR2 SNTAGT. Trimming shortened V by 7 bases and J by 5 bases, and 18 bases separated the two germline ends. The CDR3 contains 14 residues. The CDR3 loop is CASMRCGSAHEQYF. The DNA for the CDR3 is TGTGCCAGCATGAGATGCGGGTCGGCCCACGAGCAGTACTTC.

The V and J genes are TRBV2 and TRBJ2-3; D is undetermined. V lost 8 bases, J lost 6 bases, and 6 bases lay in between. This CDR3 is built from 10 residues. Germline CDR1 is SNHLY and CDR2 is FYNNEI. This CDR3 is CASWMDTQYF. DNA for the CDR3: TGTGCCAGCTGGATGGATACGCAGTATTTT.

V usage is TRBV4-1 and J usage is TRBJ2-7; the D is unclear. CDR3 size: 14 residues. CDR1 and CDR2 from the germline V gene are MGHRA and YSYEKL. V was cut by 0 bases and J by 3 bases, with 9 bases left in between. This CDR3 is CASSQEPEIYEQYF. The CDR3 nucleotides are TGCGCCAGCAGCCAAGAACCGGAGATCTACGAGCAGTACTTC.

The V gene is TRBV7-6, the J gene TRBJ2-2; no clear D. The ends were cut back, 8 bases at V and 0 bases at J, with 10 bases in the middle. The CDR3 sequence is 14 residues long. Germline-derived CDR1 and CDR2 are SGHVS and FNYEAQ. In DNA form, the CDR3 reads TGTGCCAGCGGCCGATCTACGAACACCGGGGAGCTGTTTTTT. It is translated as CASGRSTNTGELFF.

The chain couples TRBV4-3 to TRBJ2-3, with a tentative D call TRBD2 (6 bases). V was trimmed by 0 bases and J by 8 bases, leaving 15 bases between them. The CDR3 length is 15 residues. Germline V gene lookup returns CDR1 LGHNA and CDR2 YSLEER. CDR3 loop: CASSQDVAVGSTQYF. The CDR3 nucleotides are TGCGCCAGCAGCCAAGATGTGGCGGTCGGGAGTACGCAGTATTTT.